This T cell receptor beta chain was observed in a study of blood T cell repertoires in COVID-19. Across the whole study: Researchers got acute and convalescent COVID-19 samples from the United States, Italy and Spain. From T cells, B-cell-depleted T cells, or PBMCs came the material, which was cDNA or gDNA.

As originally analysed: From reference gene primer amplification, estimates of nucleated cell counts were derived. The assay was immunoSEQ multiplex PCR, and TCRdb's table has in-frame clones only and misses some. V, J and clone size are taken as reported in that table, and D and trimming were inferred from the DNA itself. The sample includes around 260,000 clones, around 88% of them seen just once. The V gene's germline CDR1 is KGHSH and CDR2 LQKENI. V was pared by 3 bases and J by 0 bases, with 4 bases of the junction left unmatched. CDR3 length equals 15 residues. The TCR comes from a man under 40 with acute or convalescent COVID-19. The material sequenced was peripheral blood. The rearrangement uses TRBV18 and TRBJ1-2; TRBD1 matches 7 bases. The CDR3 nucleotides are TGTGCCAGCTCACCGGGACAGCGAACTAACTATGGCTACACCTTC. It codes for CASSPGQRTNYGYTF. Using reference TRBV18 and TRBJ1-2 for the parts outside the CDR3, the full variable domain is NAGVMQNPRHLVRRRGQEARLRCSPMKGHSHVYWYRQLPEEGLKFMVYLQKENIIDESGMPKERFSAEFPKEGPSILRIQQVVRGDSAAYFCASSPGQRTNYGYTFGSGTRLTVV.